This passage covers 19 T cell receptor beta chains from one sample sequenced in a study of blood T cell repertoires in COVID-19. Sequencing used immunoSEQ multiplex PCR; TCRdb keeps in-frame clones, though not all of them. The repertoire holds a few hundred thousand clones, with 90% as singletons. The sample consisted of PBMCs or T cells enriched from blood (not recorded which). All receptors come from a man younger than 30 who had recovered from COVID-19.

The rearrangement joins TRBV11-2 to TRBJ1-4; unclear D gene. Looked up from germline, CDR1 is SGHAT and CDR2 is FQNNGV. The CDR3 sequence is 16 residues long. V lost 3 bases, J lost 2 bases, and 13 bases lay in between. The CDR3 DNA sequence: TGTGCCAGCAGCTTCTTCGGGGTTGGGACTAATGAAAAACTGTTTTTT. Protein: CASSFFGVGTNEKLFF.

The chain joins TRBV21-1 to TRBJ1-1. TRBV21-1 represents a pseudogene. The length of the CDR3 is 13 residues. The CDR3 protein is CASSKAPVSEAFF. The CDR3 DNA sequence: TGTGCCAGCAGCAAAGCCCCCGTCTCTGAAGCTTTCTTT.

This clone was counted between two and nine times. V gene TRBV30 combines with J gene TRBJ1-5, with D possibly TRBD1 on 5 matching bases. V was shortened by 0 bases and J by 1 base, with 7 bases between the two germline ends. Germline values: CDR1 GTSNPN, CDR2 SVGIG (reference sequence). This CDR3 has 14 amino acids. The CDR3 region is CAWSVSGSNQPQHF. CDR3 sequence (DNA): TGTGCCTGGAGTGTTTCAGGGAGCAATCAGCCCCAGCATTTT.

This clone appeared once. This chain joins TRBV2 and TRBJ1-1; unclear D gene. CDR3 size: 12 residues. Trimming left V 4 bases short and J 6 bases short, with 9 bases between. Germline assignment: CDR1 SNHLY and CDR2 FYNNEI. The CDR3 reads CASSASPAEAFF. DNA of the CDR3: TGTGCCAGCAGTGCCTCTCCAGCTGAAGCTTTCTTT.

The genes are TRBV15 and TRBJ1-5; D uncertain. This CDR3 has 12 residues. Between the trimmed V and J ends, which lost 3 bases and 5 bases, there was a span of 5 bases. The germline V gene encodes CDR1 LNHNV and CDR2 YYDKDF (reference sequence). In nucleotides, the CDR3 is TGTGCCACCAGCAGTCCCGATCAGCCCCAGCATTTT. Amino acid sequence: CATSSPDQPQHF.

The rearrangement links TRBV7-2 to TRBJ1-5, with TRBD1 as a possible D gene (6 bases). Trimming pared 2 bases from V and 1 base from J, leaving 21 bases between. The CDR3 length is 19 residues. Per germline, CDR1 SGHTA and CDR2 FQGNSA. The CDR3 sequence is CASSLLRYTGIGSNQPQHF. DNA of the CDR3: TGTGCCAGCAGCTTATTACGGTATACAGGGATCGGGAGCAATCAGCCCCAGCATTTT.

Details on this clone: One end of the junction is discordant with germline, which a read error may explain. The chain uses TRBV4-1 and TRBJ1-5; possible D gene TRBD1, 6 bases. Germline V lookup: CDR1 MGHRA, CDR2 YSYEKL. This CDR3 spans 16 amino acids. The DNA of the CDR3 is TGCGTCAGCAGCCAAGATCTAGCAGGGGGCAATCAGCCCCAGCATTTT. Protein sequence: CVSSQDLAGGNQPQHF.

V and J are TRBV18 and TRBJ2-7; tentatively, D is TRBD2 (5 bases). The CDR3 length is 15 residues. CDR1 is KGHSH, CDR2 LQKENI, per germline. Trimming took off 3 bases at V and 6 bases at J, with 18 bases between the two ends. CDR3 loop: CASSPREKGILEQYF. DNA of the CDR3: TGTGCCAGCTCACCGAGGGAAAAGGGCATCCTCGAGCAGTACTTC.

The CDR3 region is CASSIIGDEQYF. The CDR3 nucleotides are TGTGCCAGTAGTATAATCGGGGACGAGCAGTACTTC. The chain recombines TRBV19 with TRBJ2-7, with D possibly matching TRBD2 (5 bases). From germline, CDR1 is LNHDA and CDR2 SQIVND (reference sequence). The V end lost 2 bases, the J end lost 5 bases, and 7 bases lay between the germline ends. The CDR3 spans 12 residues.

J is TRBJ1-3 and V is TRBV5-8; 7 nucleotides line up with TRBD1. Germline values: CDR1 SGHTS, CDR2 YDEGEE. V lost 4 bases and J lost 0; bases outside the gene matches: 7. This CDR3 spans 16 amino acids. The DNA for the CDR3 is TGTGCCAGCAGCACGGGGACAGCCAACTCTGGAAACACCATATATTTT. Translating it yields CASSTGTANSGNTIYF.

The chain uses TRBV7-2 and TRBJ2-3; 7 nucleotides agree with TRBD1. Germline V lookup: CDR1 SGHTA, CDR2 FQGNSA. The CDR3 is 14 residues long. V gave up 5 bases and J gave up 5 bases; unmatched junction bases: 7. The CDR3 DNA sequence: TGTGCCAGCAGCGTACGGGCAGGGGGAGATACGCAGTATTTT. Protein product: CASSVRAGGDTQYF.

This chain uses TRBV20-1 with TRBJ2-7; 10 bases fit TRBD2. Trimming cost V 3 bases and J 4 bases; bases outside gene matches: 12. Germline V gene data show CDR1 as DFQATT and CDR2 as SNEGSKA (reference sequence). The CDR3 spans 16 residues. In nucleotides, the CDR3 is TGCAGTGCTAGTAGGGCTAGCGGGGGCAGCGGTTACGAGCAGTACTTC. Translated, it gives CSASRASGGSGYEQYF.

In its sample, this clone was seen once. The chain is built from TRBV7-9 and TRBJ1-5, with no clear D. V was trimmed by 5 bases and J by 0 bases, leaving 8 bases between them. The CDR3 totals 14 residues. The germline V gene has CDR1 SEHNR and CDR2 FQNEAQ (reference sequence). The CDR3 nucleotides read TGTGCCAGCAGCATCTCGGGTAGCAATCAGCCCCAGCATTTT. This sequence encodes CASSISGSNQPQHF.

The rearrangement links TRBV7-6 to TRBJ1-3; a possible D gene is TRBD1 (6 bases). V gave up 3 bases and J gave up 0 bases, with 9 bases separating them. In germline, CDR1 is SGHVS, CDR2 FNYEAQ. This CDR3 has 15 residues. The CDR3 loop is CASSFTDSSGNTIYF. The CDR3 region has the DNA TGTGCCAGCAGCTTTACGGACAGCTCTGGAAACACCATATATTTT.

The chain is built from TRBV7-3 and TRBJ1-6; TRBD1 agrees at 10 bases. Germline V gene data show CDR1 as SGHTA and CDR2 as FQGTGA. The CDR3 has 13 residues. The junction had 2 bases not matched to a gene; V was cut back by 3 bases and J by 12 bases. The DNA of the CDR3 is TGTGCCAGCAGCTTGCGGGACAGGGGACCCCTCCACTTT. Encoded protein: CASSLRDRGPLHF.

This chain joins TRBV5-6 and TRBJ1-2; D is possibly TRBD1 (5 bases). Per the germline V gene, CDR1 is SGHDT and CDR2 is YYEEEE. This CDR3 comprises 17 residues. V dropped 1 base and J dropped 2 bases, with 18 bases sitting between them. CDR3 amino acids: CASSLYGGVGPNYGYTF. CDR3 in DNA: TGTGCCAGCAGCTTGTACGGGGGAGTGGGGCCGAACTATGGCTACACCTTC.

This chain joins TRBV29-1 and TRBJ2-5; 10 bases fit TRBD1. In germline, CDR1 is SQVTM, CDR2 ANQGSEA. V was pared by 6 bases and J by 5 bases, with 9 bases of the junction left unmatched. This CDR3 contains 14 residues. Here the CDR3 DNA reads TGCAGCGTCCCAGACAGGGGGCTGGGTGAGACCCAGTACTTC. The encoded protein is CSVPDRGLGETQYF.

This clone was detected only once. In DNA form, the CDR3 reads TGTGCCAGCAGCTCTGGACTAGCGGGAGAACCCGGGGAGCTGTTTTTT. This gives the protein CASSSGLAGEPGELFF. The chain couples TRBV5-4 to TRBJ2-2, with TRBD2 matching over 13 bases. The germline CDR1 and CDR2 sequences are SGHNT and YYREEE (reference sequence). V trimming: 3 bases; J trimming: 6 bases; junction bases outside the gene matches: 5. This CDR3 has 16 residues.

In its sample, this clone was seen once. The rearrangement joins TRBV19 to TRBJ1-1, with D possibly matching TRBD1 (5 bases). Germline V CDR1 and CDR2: LNHDA, SQIVND (reference sequence). CDR3 length equals 16 residues. The V end was cut by 5 bases, the J end by 1 base, with 17 bases between. The CDR3 region is CASSLLIPGGNTEAFF. The CDR3, as DNA: TGTGCCAGTAGTCTACTGATCCCGGGGGGGAACACTGAAGCTTTCTTT.